The 18 T cell receptor beta chains in this list originate from one sample, sequenced in a study of CD8 T cells in Susac syndrome. Random hexamers were used to reverse transcribe an amount of roughly 0.5 to 1 ug RNA. TCRdb redid the calling of the immunoSEQ multiplex PCR reads with MiXCR, one entry per CDR3 protein. The top ten hold about 0.098% of the sample, which has some 120,000 distinct CDR3 sequences, 94% seen once. The sample consisted of CD4+ T cells from PBMCs. The receptors stem from a human donor in good health.

This chain connects TRBV24-1 to TRBJ2-3; the match to TRBD2 covers 8 bases. The trim removed 5 bases at V and 4 bases at J, leaving 10 bases unmatched. This CDR3 spans 16 amino acids. The germline gives CDR1 KGHDR, CDR2 SFDVKD. In nucleotides, the CDR3 is TGTGCCACCAGTGGAGCGGGAGCAAGTAGCGCAGATACGCAGTATTTT. It encodes CATSGAGASSADTQYF.

The CDR3 here is CAWSGGGNQPQHF. CDR3 in DNA: TGTGCCTGGAGTGGCGGGGGCAATCAGCCCCAGCATTTT. The chain employs TRBV30 and TRBJ1-5; D is unclear. The V end lost 1 base, the J end lost 2 bases, and 6 bases lay between the germline ends. Germline CDR1 is GTSNPN and CDR2 is SVGIG (reference sequence). The CDR3 is made up of 13 amino acids.

The rearrangement uses TRBV18 and TRBJ2-1; D not certain. The V gene's germline CDR1 is KGHSH and CDR2 LQKENI. V lost 0 bases to trimming and J lost 3 bases, with 0 bases between them. The length of the CDR3 is 12 residues. CDR3 region: CASSPPYNEQFF. CDR3 sequence (DNA): TGTGCCAGCTCACCACCCTACAATGAGCAGTTCTTC.

J is TRBJ1-5 and V is TRBV5-6; D is unresolved. The V gene's germline CDR1 is SGHDT and CDR2 YYEEEE. Deletions cut 0 bases from V and 0 bases from J, with 1 base between. The length of the CDR3 is 13 residues. Here the CDR3 DNA reads TGTGCCAGCAGCTTGGATAGCAATCAGCCCCAGCATTTT. Translation: CASSLDSNQPQHF.

The V call is TRBV2, the J call TRBJ2-2; D is perhaps TRBD1 (5 bases). Trimming shortened V by 4 bases and J by 0 bases, and 9 bases separated the two germline ends. The germline gives CDR1 SNHLY, CDR2 FYNNEI. This CDR3 spans 15 amino acids. CDR3 in DNA: TGTGCCAGCAGTGGCAGGGTAGCGAACACCGGGGAGCTGTTTTTT. Its translation is CASSGRVANTGELFF.

This chain uses TRBV2 with TRBJ2-3, with 7 positions matching TRBD2. J gave up 3 bases and V 5 bases, and 8 bases lay outside the gene matches. This CDR3 is 15 amino acids long. CDR1 SNHLY and CDR2 FYNNEI come from the germline V gene. The CDR3 sequence: CASSKWEGPTDTQYF. DNA of the CDR3: TGTGCCAGCAGTAAGTGGGAGGGCCCAACAGATACGCAGTATTTT.

This clonotype was observed a single time. This chain connects TRBV14 to TRBJ2-1; D gene uncertain. The CDR3 has 11 amino acids. Trimming removed 4 bases from V and 8 bases from J, with 6 bases in between. Germline V CDR1 and CDR2: SGHDN, FVKESK. For the CDR3, the DNA is TGTGCCAGCAGCCTCTGGCATGAGCAGTTCTTC. Its translation: CASSLWHEQFF.

V and J are TRBV23-1 and TRBJ1-2, with no clear D. TRBV23-1 has ORF status, its function being uncertain. The CDR3 is made up of 13 amino acids. The ends were cut back, 4 bases at V and 4 bases at J, with 10 bases in the middle. The CDR3 spells CASSPDICYGYTF. DNA of the CDR3: TGCGCCAGCAGTCCCGACATCTGCTATGGCTACACCTTC.

V and J are TRBV27 and TRBJ2-1, with 14 bases lining up with TRBD2. V lost 5 bases, J lost 6 bases, and 9 bases stayed unmatched. In germline, CDR1 is MNHEY, CDR2 SMNVEV (reference sequence). The CDR3 totals 17 residues. The CDR3 region has the DNA TGTGCCAGCAGTCAGCTACCGACTAGCGGGAGGGCCAATGAGCAGTTCTTC. This gives the protein CASSQLPTSGRANEQFF.

The chain is built from TRBV20-1 and TRBJ1-1; possible D gene TRBD1, 5 bases. Germline CDR1 DFQATT, CDR2 SNEGSKA (reference sequence). V lost 6 bases, J lost 6 bases, and 14 bases lay in between. The CDR3 is 12 amino acids. The CDR3 bases are TGCAGTGCGCGGGGGGGAGTACCTGAAGCTTTCTTT. Its protein product is CSARGGVPEAFF.

The chain uses TRBV2 and TRBJ2-5; 16 positions agree with TRBD2. V shed 5 bases, J shed 4 bases, and the junction held 7 bases outside the gene matches. The CDR3 totals 17 residues. Germline V gene data show CDR1 as SNHLY and CDR2 as FYNNEI. The CDR3 DNA reads TGTGCCAGCAGTTTGGGACTAGCGGGAGGGCCTTCAGAGACCCAGTACTTC. Residues: CASSLGLAGGPSETQYF.

The count of this clonotype is one. V usage is TRBV6-5 and J usage is TRBJ1-2, with TRBD1 identical over 7 bases. The ends lost 6 bases at V and 4 bases at J; junction bases unmatched: 8. Germline loops: CDR1 MNHEY, CDR2 SVGAGI. The length of the CDR3 is 14 residues. The CDR3 nucleotides are TGTGCCAGCAGCCCGGGGGGACAGATCTATGGCTACACCTTC. It codes for CASSPGGQIYGYTF.

The chain has TRBV6-6 and TRBJ2-2, with 8 bases matching TRBD2. CDR1 is MNHNY and CDR2 is SVGAGI in the germline V gene (reference sequence). V lost 6 bases, J lost 6 bases, and 9 bases stayed unmatched. This CDR3 has 15 amino acids. CDR3 sequence: CASSRAGAGAGELFF. DNA for the CDR3: TGTGCCAGCAGCCGAGCGGGAGCTGGGGCCGGGGAGCTGTTTTTT.

V is TRBV5-1 and J is TRBJ2-3, with TRBD1 as a possible D gene (6 bases). V was shortened by 3 bases and J by 5 bases, with 16 bases between the two germline ends. The CDR3 consists of 15 residues. CDR1 is SGHRS, CDR2 YFSETQ, per germline. In DNA, the CDR3 is TGCGCCAGCAGCTCGTCCTCCGGGACACGAGATACGCAGTATTTT. Translating gives CASSSSSGTRDTQYF.

This chain links TRBV19 with TRBJ2-1; no reliable D call. The CDR3 sequence is 16 residues long. V shed 1 base and J shed 0 bases, with 10 bases lying between them. The germline V gene encodes CDR1 LNHDA and CDR2 SQIVND (reference sequence). DNA for the CDR3: TGTGCCAGTAGTATAGTTTACCCGAGCTCCTACAATGAGCAGTTCTTC. Its protein is CASSIVYPSSYNEQFF. The variable domain in full, completed from reference TRBV19 and TRBJ2-1, reads DGGITQSPKYLFRKEGQNVTLSCEQNLNHDAMYWYRQDPGQGLRLIYYSQIVNDFQKGDIAEGYSVSREKKESFPLTVTSAQKNPTAFYLCASSIVYPSSYNEQFFGPGTRLTVL.

This clonotype was detected only a few times. The CDR3 region is CASSQVNTEAFF. The DNA of the CDR3 is TGTGCCAGTTCGCAAGTGAACACTGAAGCTTTCTTT. The V call is TRBV3-1, the J call TRBJ1-1; unclear D gene. V lost 9 bases to trimming and J lost 0 bases, with 8 bases between them. The CDR3 has 12 residues. Per germline, CDR1 LGHDT and CDR2 YNNKEL (reference sequence).

The CDR3 DNA is TGTGCCAGCAGTTCTCCGGGTCTTAGCTCCTACGAGCAGTACTTC. Protein product: CASSSPGLSSYEQYF. The chain employs TRBV27 and TRBJ2-7; no clear D gene. The CDR3 runs to 15 residues. The germline CDR1 and CDR2 sequences are MNHEY and SMNVEV (reference sequence). V gave up 4 bases and J gave up 0 bases, with 13 bases separating them.

The chain recombines TRBV19 with TRBJ1-2; D not resolved. The CDR3 contains 12 residues. V lost 9 bases to trimming and J lost 3 bases, with 11 bases between them. Germline CDR1 is LNHDA and CDR2 is SQIVND (reference sequence). CDR3 in DNA: TGTGCCAGCTTAGGAGTTCACTATGGCTACACCTTC. It codes for CASLGVHYGYTF.